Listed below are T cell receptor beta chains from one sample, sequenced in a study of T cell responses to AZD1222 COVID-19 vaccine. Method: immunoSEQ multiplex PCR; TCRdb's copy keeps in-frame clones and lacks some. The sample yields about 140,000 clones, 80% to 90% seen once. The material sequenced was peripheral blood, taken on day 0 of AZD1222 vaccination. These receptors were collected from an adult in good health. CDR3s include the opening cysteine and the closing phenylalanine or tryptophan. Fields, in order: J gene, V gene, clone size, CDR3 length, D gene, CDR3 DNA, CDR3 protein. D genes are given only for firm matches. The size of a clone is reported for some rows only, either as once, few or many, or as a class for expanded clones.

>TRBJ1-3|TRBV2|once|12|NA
TGTGCCAGCAGTTCCCCTGGAAACACCATATATTTT
CASSSPGNTIYF
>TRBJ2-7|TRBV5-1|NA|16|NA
TGCGCCAGCAGCTTGGAGATGGACCGCCTCTCCTACGAGCAGTACTTC
CASSLEMDRLSYEQYF
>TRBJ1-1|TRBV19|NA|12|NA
TGTGCCAGTAGTACCGGACCCGCTGAAGCTTTCTTT
CASSTGPAEAFF
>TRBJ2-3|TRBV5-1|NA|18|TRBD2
TGCGCCAGCAGCTTACGACTAGCGGGGGTTACTAGCACAGATACGCAGTATTTT
CASSLRLAGVTSTDTQYF
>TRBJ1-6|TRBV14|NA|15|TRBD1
TGTGCCAGCAGCCAGTTTCAACAGGGGAATTCACCCCTCCACTTT
CASSQFQQGNSPLHF
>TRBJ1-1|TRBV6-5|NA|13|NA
TGTGCCAGCAGTTACTTAGGGGAGACTGAAGCTTTCTTT
CASSYLGETEAFF
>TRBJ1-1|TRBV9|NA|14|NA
TGTGCCAGCAGCGTAGCAAGGGGGAACACTGAAGCTTTCTTT
CASSVARGNTEAFF
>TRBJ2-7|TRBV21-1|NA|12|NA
TGTGCCACCGACAGGGACTCCTACGAGCAGTACTTC
CATDRDSYEQYF
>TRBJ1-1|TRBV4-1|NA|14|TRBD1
TGCGCCAGCAGCTCTAGACAGGGGCGGACTGAAGCTTTCTTT
CASSSRQGRTEAFF
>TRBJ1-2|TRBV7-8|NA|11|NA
TGTGCCAGCAGCTTATCAGGGTATCACACCTTC
CASSLSGYHTF
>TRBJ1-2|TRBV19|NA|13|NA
TGTGCCAGTAGTATCACCACAGGGACCGGCTACACCTTC
CASSITTGTGYTF
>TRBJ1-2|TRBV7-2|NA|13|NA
TGTGCCAGCAGCCCGACAGCTAACTATGGCTACACCTTC
CASSPTANYGYTF
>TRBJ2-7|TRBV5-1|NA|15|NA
TGCGCCAGCAGCTTGGATCAGGGTTGGGGATACGAGCAGTACTTC
CASSLDQGWGYEQYF
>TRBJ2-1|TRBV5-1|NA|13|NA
TGCGCCAGCAGCTTAGCCGAGTTCAATGAGCAGTTCTTC
CASSLAEFNEQFF
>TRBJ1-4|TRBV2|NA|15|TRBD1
TGTGCCAGCGGACGACAGGGGGGAATTGATGAAAAACTGTTTTTT
CASGRQGGIDEKLFF
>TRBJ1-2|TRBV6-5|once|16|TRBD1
TGTGCCAGCAGTTCGAGGACAGGGGGCGCAGGCTATGGCTACACCTTC
CASSSRTGGAGYGYTF
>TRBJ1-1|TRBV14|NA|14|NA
TGTGCCAGCAGCCCCTTGACAGTCAACACTGAAGCTTTCTTT
CASSPLTVNTEAFF
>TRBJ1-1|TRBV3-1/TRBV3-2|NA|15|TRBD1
TGTGCCAGCAACCGAGGGGACAGGGCTAACACTGAAGCTTTCTTT
CASNRGDRANTEAFF
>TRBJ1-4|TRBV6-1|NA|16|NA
TGTGCCAGCAGTGAAGGGTTGGGACACAGGCGTGAAAAACTGTTTTTT
CASSEGLGHRREKLFF
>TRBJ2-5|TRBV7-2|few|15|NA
TGTGCCAGCAGCTTAGTGGGGGGGGCCCCAGAGACCCAGTACTTC
CASSLVGGAPETQYF
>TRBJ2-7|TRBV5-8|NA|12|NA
TGTGCCAGCAGCTTTTTAAGCTACGAGCAGTACTTC
CASSFLSYEQYF
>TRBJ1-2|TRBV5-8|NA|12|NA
TGTGCCAGCAGCCCCGGGTATAGGGGCTACACCTTC
CASSPGYRGYTF
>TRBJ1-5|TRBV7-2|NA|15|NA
TGTGCCAGCAGCTCCCGAGAAAGACCCGGCGAGCCCCAGCATTTT
CASSSRERPGEPQHF
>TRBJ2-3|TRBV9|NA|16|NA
TGTGCCAGCAGCGTAGGAATCGGAGGGTCTGCGGATACGCAGTATTTT
CASSVGIGGSADTQYF
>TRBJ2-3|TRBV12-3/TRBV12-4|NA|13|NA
TGTGCCAGCAGTCTTCCGGGTATTGATACGCAGTATTTT
CASSLPGIDTQYF
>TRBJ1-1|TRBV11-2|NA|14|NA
TGTGCCAGCAGCTTAGCTTGGCGGAACACTGAAGCTTTCTTT
CASSLAWRNTEAFF
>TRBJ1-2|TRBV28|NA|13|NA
TGTGCCAGCAAGCCCCCGTTTCCCTATGGCTACACCTTC
CASKPPFPYGYTF
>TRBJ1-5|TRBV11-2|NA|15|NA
TGTGCCAGCAGCTTAAGGACCGGTCAGGACCAGCCCCAGCATTTT
CASSLRTGQDQPQHF